This TCR beta chain was captured in a study of T cell repertoires in cytomegalovirus infection. This clonotype was found a few times. Its specificity is not known. Germline CDR1 SGHDT, CDR2 YYEEEE. Trimming stripped 3 bases from V and 4 bases from J, with 13 bases between. The CDR3 spans 14 residues. Using its own MiXCR run on the reads, TCRdb lists one record per CDR3 protein. The data hold 40,000 to 50,000 distinct CDR3 sequences, with 20% to 25% observed a single time. The chain employs TRBV5-6 and TRBJ2-5, with D possibly being TRBD1 (6 bases). The clonotype was recovered from a human donor in good health (CMV status not recorded). Some clones in this sample may be carry-over from other donors' samples. Material for sequencing was PBMCs, sequenced either directly or after in vitro stimulation (not recorded which). CDR3 nucleotide sequence: TGTGCCAGCAGCTCAGGGGTAGCAGGAGAGACCCAGTACTTC. This codes for CASSSGVAGETQYF.